This T cell receptor (beta chain) is from a study of blood T cell repertoires in COVID-19. Overall study: Donors in the United States, Italy and Spain gave samples during acute or convalescent COVID-19. Nucleic acid was either cDNA or gDNA, and it came from T cells, B-cell-depleted T cells, or PBMCs.

The CDR3 covers 13 residues. Per the germline V gene, CDR1 is SGHRS and CDR2 is YFSETQ. Trimming at V came to 3 bases and at J to 9 bases, leaving 7 bases not matched to a gene. Original processing notes: Scientists estimated how many nucleated cells there were by amplifying reference gene primers. TCRdb's table, derived via immunoSEQ multiplex PCR, lists solely in-frame clones and lacks some. D and trimming come from the DNA, and the V and J calls and clone size come from that table. The data contain about 170,000 clones, around nine tenths of them singletons. In Seattle, patients joined the study during active infection and were tracked longitudinally.

This TCR derives from a woman of 80 years or more with COVID-19, enrolled during active disease. The material sequenced was peripheral blood. V usage is TRBV5-1 and J usage is TRBJ1-1; TRBD1 aligns across 8 bases. CDR3 sequence reads: CASSSGQGGQAFF. In DNA, the CDR3 is TGCGCCAGCAGCTCCGGACAGGGAGGCCAAGCTTTCTTT.